The next 15 T cell receptor beta chains were all read from a single sample in a study of T cell repertoires in cytomegalovirus infection. For these receptors, no antigen is known. Using its own MiXCR run on the reads, TCRdb lists one record per CDR3 protein. The sample carries some 120,000 distinct CDR3 sequences, 10% recorded once. Sequencing used PBMCs, sequenced either directly or after in vitro stimulation (not recorded which). Receptors originate from a human donor in good health (CMV status not recorded). Some clones in this sample may be carry-over from other donors' samples.

This clonotype occurred many times. The rearrangement joins TRBV12-3 or TRBV12-4 to TRBJ1-4; TRBD1 matches at 7 bases. V was clipped by 2 bases and J by 8 bases; unmatched bases: 5. The length of the CDR3 is 14 residues. The DNA of the CDR3 is TGTGCCAGCAGTTTAACAGGGGTTCGGGAAAAACTGTTTTTT. It codes for CASSLTGVREKLFF.

The chain carries TRBV19 and TRBJ2-3, with TRBD2 matching 7 bases. This CDR3 spans 12 amino acids. Germline V gene sequence: CDR1 LNHDA, CDR2 SQIVND (reference sequence). V was pared by 6 bases and J by 5 bases, with 2 bases of the junction left unmatched. Here the CDR3 DNA reads TGTGCCAGTAGCCTAGCGGAAGATACGCAGTATTTT. Translating it yields CASSLAEDTQYF. The full variable domain, completed using reference TRBV19 and TRBJ2-3, is DGGITQSPKYLFRKEGQNVTLSCEQNLNHDAMYWYRQDPGQGLRLIYYSQIVNDFQKGDIAEGYSVSREKKESFPLTVTSAQKNPTAFYLCASSLAEDTQYFGPGTRLTVL.

This clonotype appeared many times. The rearrangement links TRBV6-5 to TRBJ2-2; D is unclear. Germline V gene lookup returns CDR1 MNHEY and CDR2 SVGAGI. V lost 0 bases and J lost 6, with 8 bases in between. The CDR3 has 14 residues. CDR3 in amino acids: CASSYSTGPGELFF. DNA of the CDR3: TGTGCCAGCAGTTACTCGACCGGCCCCGGGGAGCTGTTTTTT.

This clonotype was seen many times. The chain recombines TRBV7-2 with TRBJ2-7; 9 bases are a match to TRBD1. The CDR3 spans 13 residues. After removal of 8 bases from V and 2 bases from J, the junction contained 4 bases not matched to a gene. Germline CDR1 reads SGHTA; CDR2 reads FQGNSA. The CDR3 is CASRGTGTYEQYF. CDR3 in DNA: TGTGCCAGCCGGGGGACAGGGACCTACGAGCAGTACTTC. The variable domain in full, completed from reference TRBV7-2 and TRBJ2-7, reads GAGVSQSPSNKVTEKGKDVELRCDPISGHTALYWYRQSLGQGLEFLIYFQGNSAPDKSGLPSDRFSAERTGGSVSTLTIQRTQQEDSAVYLCASRGTGTYEQYFGPGTRLTVT.

The chain is built from TRBV4-2 and TRBJ2-3; 10 nucleotides line up with TRBD2. With 0 bases clipped from V and 4 bases from J, the junction kept 4 bases outside the gene matches. The CDR3 extends over 16 amino acids. Germline CDR1 reads LGHNA; CDR2 reads YNFKEQ. The CDR3 nucleotides read TGTGCCAGCAGCCAAGAGCTAGCGGGAGATTCAGATACGCAGTATTTT. Its protein product is CASSQELAGDSDTQYF.

A note on this clonotype: A read error is possible here, since a much larger clone lies one base away. This rearrangement joins TRBV6-2 or TRBV6-3 to TRBJ1-1; D gene uncertain. The CDR3 totals 13 residues. CDR1 is MNHEY and CDR2 is SVGEGT in the germline V gene. The CDR3 bases are TGTGCCAGCAGTGAGATAGTGAACTCTGAAGCTTTCTTT. This sequence encodes CASSEIVNSEAFF.

The chain carries TRBV10-2 and TRBJ2-3; D is possibly TRBD1 or TRBD2 (5 bases each). V was cut by 6 bases and J by 1 base, with 20 bases left in between. Germline values: CDR1 WSHSY, CDR2 SAAADI. The CDR3 runs 17 residues. The CDR3 protein is CASRANIWRGGTDTQYF. The CDR3, as DNA: TGCGCCAGCAGAGCCAACATTTGGCGAGGGGGCACAGATACGCAGTATTTT.

The J gene is TRBJ2-5, the V gene TRBV5-3, with TRBD2 matching over 14 bases. TRBV5-3 is labeled an ORF, and its function is uncertain. V shed 8 bases, J shed 3 bases, and the junction held 9 bases outside the gene matches. This CDR3 is 16 amino acids long. This CDR3 is CASSPTGLAGEETQYF. The CDR3 nucleotides are TGTGCCAGCAGCCCCACGGGACTAGCGGGAGAAGAGACCCAGTACTTC.

This chain connects TRBV30 to TRBJ1-2; D might be TRBD1 (6 bases). This CDR3 is 12 amino acids long. Between the trimmed V and J ends, which lost 2 bases and 7 bases, there was a span of 11 bases. Looked up from germline, CDR1 is GTSNPN and CDR2 is SVGIG (reference sequence). The DNA of the CDR3 is TGTGCCTGGAGTACGGGGGCGGGTGGCTACACCTTC. Amino acid sequence: CAWSTGAGGYTF.

This sequence joins TRBV28 and TRBJ1-1, with TRBD1 matching 7 bases. Germline V gives CDR1 MDHEN, CDR2 SYDVKM. This CDR3 region has 16 residues. The J segment lost 7 bases and the V segment lost 2 bases, leaving 13 bases of the junction unmatched. CDR3 bases: TGTGCCAGCAGTTTAGGGACAGCCCCCTCAGGAGGTGAAGCTTTCTTT. Encoded protein: CASSLGTAPSGGEAFF.

Ten or more counts support this clonotype. The chain employs TRBV11-2 and TRBJ2-2, with 10 bases identical to TRBD1. There are 18 residues in the CDR3. With V trimmed by 5 bases and J by 5 bases, 14 bases remained unmatched. The germline V gene has CDR1 SGHAT and CDR2 FQNNGV. CDR3 amino acids: CASSRTGQGMQGTGELFF. The CDR3 DNA reads as TGTGCCAGCAGCCGTACGGGACAGGGGATGCAGGGGACCGGGGAGCTGTTTTTT.

V usage is TRBV7-9 and J usage is TRBJ2-4; D is uncertain. Germline values: CDR1 SEHNR, CDR2 FQNEAQ (reference sequence). This CDR3 region has 14 residues. The V gene lost 2 bases and the J gene lost 7 bases, with 12 bases spanning the gap. DNA for the CDR3: TGTGCCAGCAGCTTAAGTGACTCCACTAACATTCAGTACTTC. Its translation is CASSLSDSTNIQYF.

This clonotype is categorized as medium-sized. The chain carries TRBV28 and TRBJ1-1; 8 bases map to TRBD1. This CDR3 has 12 residues. V lost 6 bases and J lost 8; bases outside the gene matches: 5. CDR1 is MDHEN and CDR2 is SYDVKM in the germline V gene. The CDR3 DNA follows: TGTGCCAGCAGAGCGACAGGGGTCGAAGCTTTCTTT. Its translation: CASRATGVEAFF.

This clonotype showed up just a few times. The chain recombines TRBV12-3 or TRBV12-4 with TRBJ1-2, with no clear D. CDR3 length: 15 residues. Deletions cut 7 bases from V and 0 bases from J, with 15 bases between. CDR3 in amino acids: CASKPAAGANYGYTF. DNA of the CDR3: TGTGCCAGCAAACCAGCGGCAGGAGCTAACTATGGCTACACCTTC.

This clonotype has ten or more counts. The V and J genes are TRBV5-6 and TRBJ2-3; D gene uncertain. V was trimmed by 1 base and J by 4 bases, leaving 13 bases between them. The CDR3 extends over 15 amino acids. Germline V gene data show CDR1 as SGHDT and CDR2 as YYEEEE. CDR3 DNA sequence: TGTGCCAGCAGCTTGACCTCGAGAGGAGCAGATACGCAGTATTTT. As protein: CASSLTSRGADTQYF.